Sequencing of this TCR beta chain was carried out in a study of blood T cell repertoires in COVID-19. Study overall: Samples representing acute and convalescent COVID-19 were sourced from the United States, Italy and Spain.

Original methodology: Scientists estimated how many nucleated cells there were by amplifying reference gene primers. Sequencing was performed with immunoSEQ multiplex PCR; in TCRdb, only in-frame clones are kept and a portion is missing. V, J and clone size reflect that table, while D and trimming were determined from the DNA. The sample includes approximately 200,000 clones, roughly 92% seen only once; the top ten take 0.6% to 0.9%. To note about this clone: An end of the junction does not agree with germline; a read error may underlie this.

Patients from Seattle were sampled longitudinally, starting during active infection. The germline V gene has CDR1 SQVTM and CDR2 ANQGSEA. The CDR3 extends over 13 amino acids. Sample: peripheral blood. V usage is TRBV29-1 and J usage is TRBJ1-2; D possibly corresponds to TRBD1 (5 bases). The sequence came from a man aged 25-45 years with COVID-19, enrolled during active disease. The CDR3 sequence: CSVPNWTNSGYTF. CDR3 in DNA: TGCAGCGTGCCAAATTGGACAAACTCTGGCTACACCTTC.